Below are 15 T cell receptor beta chains sequenced from a single sample in a study of shared clonotypes between healthy human individuals (dated by TCRdb to the early 2020s). Receptor libraries were prepared by the immunoSEQ multiplex PCR assay. TCRdb limited this immuneACCESS table to in-frame rearrangements with V and J called. A share of clones is missing; checked studies link under half to unresolved V genes, and the rest is unexplained. This sample holds around 510,000 clones; about 96% were observed only once. The ten top clones hold under 0.065% of the sample. The sequencing sample was made of naive CD4+ T cells sorted from blood. Read against the paper, the sample's cell subset or site label means: CD45RA+ positively selected. The receptor source for this set is a woman aged 30 to 39 in good health.

The chain employs TRBV28 and TRBJ2-1, with 8 bases identical to TRBD1. The V gene's germline CDR1 is MDHEN and CDR2 SYDVKM. The CDR3 consists of 15 residues. The trim removed 5 bases at V and 9 bases at J, leaving 12 bases unmatched. The CDR3 region is CASSPPDRDLGEQFF. DNA for the CDR3: TGTGCCAGCAGTCCCCCGGACAGGGACTTAGGTGAGCAGTTCTTC.

The gene calls are TRBV6-1 and TRBJ1-1; TRBD1 is a possible D gene (5 bases). Germline CDR1 reads MNHNS; CDR2 reads SASEGT. V was clipped by 1 base and J by 4 bases, with 13 bases between them. This CDR3 contains 15 residues. CDR3 sequence: CASSEGVAGGTEAFF. The CDR3 DNA is TGTGCCAGCAGTGAAGGGGTGGCCGGGGGCACTGAAGCTTTCTTT.

The chain joins TRBV19 to TRBJ2-7; D uncertain. The CDR3 sequence is 14 residues long. The V end was cut by 8 bases, the J end by 0 bases, with 14 bases between. Germline V gene sequence: CDR1 LNHDA, CDR2 SQIVND (reference sequence). CDR3: CASSTSRSSYEQYF. In DNA, the CDR3 is TGTGCCAGTTCGACCTCCAGGAGCTCCTACGAGCAGTACTTC.

A few counts support this clone. The V gene is TRBV7-9, the J gene TRBJ2-7; D may be TRBD1 (5 bases). Trimming removed 3 bases at V and 4 bases at J, with 10 bases between. CDR1 is SEHNR, CDR2 FQNEAQ, per germline (reference sequence). This CDR3 region has 13 residues. The DNA of the CDR3 is TGTGCCAGCAGCTTCCTGGGGCAATACGAGCAGTACTTC. Translated: CASSFLGQYEQYF. The whole variable domain, remainder taken from reference TRBV7-9 and TRBJ2-7, is DTGVSQNPRHKITKRGQNVTFRCDPISEHNRLYWYRQTLGQGPEFLTYFQNEAQLEKSRLLSDRFSAERPKGSFSTLEIQRTEQGDSAMYLCASSFLGQYEQYFGPGTRLTVT.

The chain combines TRBV7-9 with TRBJ2-5; TRBD1 matches 11 bases. The end of the DNA fits TRBJ2-7 better, so the J call may be wrong. Germline CDR1 is SEHNR and CDR2 is FQNEAQ (reference sequence). There are 14 residues in the CDR3. CDR3 nucleotide sequence: TGTGCCAGCAGCCGGGACAGGGGGACCTACGAGCAGTACTTC. This gives the protein CASSRDRGTYEQYF.

About this clone itself: The sample holds other DNA sequences that translate to the same CDR3. V gene TRBV2 combines with J gene TRBJ2-5; D may be TRBD2 (6 bases). This CDR3 region has 12 residues. Germline V lookup: CDR1 SNHLY, CDR2 FYNNEI. Trimming left V 6 bases short and J 5 bases short, with 10 bases between. In DNA, the CDR3 is TGTGCCAGCAGGGGAGGCGGGGAGACCCAGTACTTC. Protein product: CASRGGGETQYF.

The chain combines TRBV21-1 with TRBJ1-5; no check of the table's D call, TRBD1, against the DNA was made. TRBV21-1 is noted as a pseudogene. CDR3 length equals 18 residues. CDR3 sequence: CASSPWAGGWKVNQPQHF. CDR3 coding DNA: TGTGCCAGCAGCCCCTGGGCAGGGGGCTGGAAGGTCAATCAGCCCCAGCATTTT.

The chain recombines TRBV30 with TRBJ1-1; 8 bases map to TRBD1. Germline CDR1 is GTSNPN and CDR2 is SVGIG (reference sequence). The V segment lost 4 bases and the J segment 5 bases; nucleotides outside the gene matches: 9. This CDR3 is 14 amino acids long. CDR3 nucleotide sequence: TGTGCCTGGACCCCCCACAGGGGGGGAACTGAAGCTTTCTTT. Protein product: CAWTPHRGGTEAFF. The variable domain in full, completed from reference TRBV30 and TRBJ1-1, reads SQTIHQWPATLVQPVGSPLSLECTVEGTSNPNLYWYRQAAGRGLQLLFYSVGIGQISSEVPQNLSASRPQDRQFILSSKKLLLSDSGFYLCAWTPHRGGTEAFFGQGTRLTVV.

The V and J genes are TRBV9 and TRBJ2-7; weak D call: TRBD2 (6 bases). The V gene's germline CDR1 is SGDLS and CDR2 YYNGEE. This CDR3 has 16 residues. Trimming removed 3 bases at V and 5 bases at J, with 21 bases between. CDR3 residues: CASSARVGGISNEQYF. In nucleotides, the CDR3 is TGTGCCAGCAGCGCCCGCGTTGGCGGGATTTCTAACGAGCAGTACTTC.

Comments on this clone: One end of the junction does not line up with germline, which may come from a read error. The rearrangement uses TRBV11-3 and TRBJ2-7, with D hard to call. This CDR3 has 14 amino acids. Germline values: CDR1 SGHNT, CDR2 YENEEA. CDR3 sequence: CASSFNRDSHEQYF. CDR3 nucleotide sequence: TGTGCCAGCAGCTTTAACAGAGACTCCCACGAGCAGTACTTC.

The chain has TRBV19 and TRBJ2-6; tentatively, D is TRBD2 (7 bases). V was pared by 2 bases and J by 0 bases, with 14 bases between. The CDR3 sequence is 18 residues long. Germline V gene sequence: CDR1 LNHDA, CDR2 SQIVND (reference sequence). The CDR3 protein is CASSILRGLSSGANVLTF. CDR3 sequence (DNA): TGTGCCAGTAGTATATTGCGGGGGCTGAGCTCTGGGGCCAACGTCCTGACTTTC.

This sequence joins TRBV28 and TRBJ2-6; D is possibly TRBD1 (5 bases). Germline CDR1 MDHEN, CDR2 SYDVKM. Trimming took 4 bases from V and 2 from J, leaving 12 bases between them. There are 16 residues in the CDR3. This chain's CDR3 is CASSSPPGTGANVLTF. CDR3 nucleotides: TGTGCCAGCAGTTCACCTCCAGGGACTGGGGCCAACGTCCTGACTTTC.

The chain employs TRBV5-1 and TRBJ1-2; possibly TRBD1 for D (5 bases). V lost 0 bases and J 8 bases, leaving 17 bases between the germline ends. Germline V lookup: CDR1 SGHRS, CDR2 YFSETQ. CDR3 size: 15 residues. CDR3 sequence reads: CASSLVQGVYRGYTF. The CDR3 nucleotides read TGCGCCAGCAGCTTGGTTCAGGGAGTCTATCGGGGCTACACCTTC. The full variable domain, rest sourced from reference TRBV5-1 and TRBJ1-2, is KAGVTQTPRYLIKTRGQQVTLSCSPISGHRSVSWYQQTPGQGLQFLFEYFSETQRNKGNFPGRFSGRQFSNSRSEMNVSTLELGDSALYLCASSLVQGVYRGYTFGSGTRLTVV.

The chain uses TRBV6-6 and TRBJ2-7; D perhaps matches TRBD1 (6 bases). Germline CDR1 MNHNY, CDR2 SVGAGI (reference sequence). CDR3 size: 14 residues. Trimming stripped 7 bases from V and 5 bases from J, with 18 bases between. This chain's CDR3 is CASTPGEKYHEQYF. The DNA for the CDR3 is TGTGCCAGCACCCCAGGGGAGAAATACCACGAGCAGTACTTC.

The chain links TRBV10-2 to TRBJ1-3; 7 bases match TRBD1. Trimming removed 0 bases from V and 4 bases from J; junction bases left unmatched: 3. There are 15 residues in the CDR3. Germline V gene sequence: CDR1 WSHSY, CDR2 SAAADI. CDR3: CASSESPGGGNTIYF. In DNA form, the CDR3 reads TGCGCCAGCAGTGAGTCACCAGGGGGAGGAAACACCATATATTTT.